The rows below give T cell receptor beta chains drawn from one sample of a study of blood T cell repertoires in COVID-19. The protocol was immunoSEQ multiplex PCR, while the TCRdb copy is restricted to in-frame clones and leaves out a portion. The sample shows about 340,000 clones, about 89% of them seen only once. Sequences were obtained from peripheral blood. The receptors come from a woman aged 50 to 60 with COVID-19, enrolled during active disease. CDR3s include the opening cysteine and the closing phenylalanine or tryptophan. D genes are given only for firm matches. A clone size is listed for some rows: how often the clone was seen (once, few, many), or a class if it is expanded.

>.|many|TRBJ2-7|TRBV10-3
TGTGCCATCAGGACTTCCTACGAGCAGTACTTC
CAIRTSYEQYF
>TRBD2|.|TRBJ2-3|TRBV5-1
TGCGCCAGCAGCTTCCAAGCGGGACTCCCAGATACGCAGTATTTT
CASSFQAGLPDTQYF
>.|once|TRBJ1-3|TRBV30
TGTGCCTGGAGTGCAGGGGCCTCCGTTGGAAACACCATATATTTT
CAWSAGASVGNTIYF
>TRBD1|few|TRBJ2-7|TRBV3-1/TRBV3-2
TGTGCCAGCAGTAACGCTTGGGACAGCGAAATTCCCTGGGACGAGCAGTACTTC
CASSNAWDSEIPWDEQYF
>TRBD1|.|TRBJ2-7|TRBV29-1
TGCAGCGTTGCGGGGACAGGGGGATCCTACGAGCAGTACTTC
CSVAGTGGSYEQYF
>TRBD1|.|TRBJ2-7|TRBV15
TGTGCCACCAGCAGAGGGGACAGGAGAAACGAGCAGTACTTC
CATSRGDRRNEQYF
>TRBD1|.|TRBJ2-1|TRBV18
TGTGCCAGCTCACCGACCGGGACAGGGGGATGGAATGAGCAGTTCTTC
CASSPTGTGGWNEQFF
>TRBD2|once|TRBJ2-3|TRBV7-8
TGTGCCAGCAGCTTAACTAGCGGGAGGGCAGATACGCAGTATTTT
CASSLTSGRADTQYF
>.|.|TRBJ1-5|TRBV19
TGTGCCAGTAGTATAACGGGGGTACTTAGCAATCAGCCCCAGCATTTT
CASSITGVLSNQPQHF
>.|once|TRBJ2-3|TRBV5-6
TGTGCCAGCAGGACATTTGGGAGCACAGATACGCAGTATTTT
CASRTFGSTDTQYF
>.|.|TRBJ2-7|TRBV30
TGTGCCTGGAGTGTAATGGGCTTTGCCTACGAGCAGTACTTC
CAWSVMGFAYEQYF
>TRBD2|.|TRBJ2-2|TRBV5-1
TGCGCCAGCAGCCAGCGGGAGGGCCACACCGGGGAGCTGTTTTTT
CASSQREGHTGELFF
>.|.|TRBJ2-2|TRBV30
TGTGCCTGGAGTGCCAAGGAGGCGGGCACCGGGGAGCTGTTTTTT
CAWSAKEAGTGELFF
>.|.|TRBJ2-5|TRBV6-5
TGTGCCACTGATCGACAGCCTCAAGAGACCCAGTACTTC
CATDRQPQETQYF
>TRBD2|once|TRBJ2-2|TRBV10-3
TGTGCCATCAGTGACGCTAGCGGGAGAAGCGGGGAGCTGTTTTTT
CAISDASGRSGELFF
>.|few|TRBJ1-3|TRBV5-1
TGCGCCAGCAGCTTCAACTCTGGAAACACCATATATTTT
CASSFNSGNTIYF
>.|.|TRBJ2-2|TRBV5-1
TGCGCCAGCAGCTTACTCCCGTTCGCGAACACCGGGGAGCTGTTTTTT
CASSLLPFANTGELFF
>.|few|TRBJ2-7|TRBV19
TGTGCCAGGCACCCCCTCGGAGGTAGCGGCTTCTACGAGCAGTACTTC
CARHPLGGSGFYEQYF
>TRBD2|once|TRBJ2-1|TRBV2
TGTGCCAGCAATGGCGGGAGCCTAAATGAGCAGTTCTTC
CASNGGSLNEQFF
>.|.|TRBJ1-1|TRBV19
TGTGCCAGTAGTATTGTCGGGGGGAACACTGAAGCTTTCTTT
CASSIVGGNTEAFF
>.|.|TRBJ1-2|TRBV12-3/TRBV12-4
TGTGCCAGCAGTTTAGGGCAGAACTATGGCTACACCTTC
CASSLGQNYGYTF
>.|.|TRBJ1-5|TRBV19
TGTGCCAGTAGTATAAGGGGCAGGGGTAAGGGTCAGCCCCAGCATTTT
CASSIRGRGKGQPQHF
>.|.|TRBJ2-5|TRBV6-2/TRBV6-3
TGTGCCAGCAGTTACTCGCCAGGCCAAGAGACCCAGTACTTC
CASSYSPGQETQYF
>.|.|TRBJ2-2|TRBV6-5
TGTGCCAGCAGTTACGGACAGACCGGGGAGCTGTTTTTT
CASSYGQTGELFF
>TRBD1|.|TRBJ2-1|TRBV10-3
TGTGCCATCAGTGATCGTGCCCCGGGACAGGCCACGAATGAGCAGTTCTTC
CAISDRAPGQATNEQFF
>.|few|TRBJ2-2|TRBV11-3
TGTGCCAGCAGCTTTAGCGGAGCCACCGGGGAGCTGTTTTTT
CASSFSGATGELFF
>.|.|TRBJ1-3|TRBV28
TGTGCCAGCAGTTCTGAAAAAACCTCGCGGAACACCATATATTTT
CASSSEKTSRNTIYF
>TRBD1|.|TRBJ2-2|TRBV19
TGTGCCAGTAGTCGCGACAGGGCCGGGGAGCTGTTTTTT
CASSRDRAGELFF
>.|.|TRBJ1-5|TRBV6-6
TGTGCCAGCAGTCCTGAATCTCAGGTTCTACTTCGCCCCCAGCATTTT
CASSPESQVLLRPQHF
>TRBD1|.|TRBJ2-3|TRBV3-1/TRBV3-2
TGTGCCAGCAGCCCCCGGGACAGTTTGGATACGCAGTATTTT
CASSPRDSLDTQYF
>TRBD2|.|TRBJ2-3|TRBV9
TGTGCCAGCAGTGCGGGAGGGGCTTCCGATACGCAGTATTTT
CASSAGGASDTQYF